This TCR beta chain originates from a study of cytomegalovirus exposure and HLA in healthy donors. V gave up 3 bases and J gave up 6 bases, with 18 bases separating them. Germline V CDR1 and CDR2: SQVTM, ANQGSEA. The length of the CDR3 is 15 residues. Primers: 60 Vbeta forward and 13 Jbeta reverse. This table comes from immunoSEQ multiplex PCR, and its TCRdb copy is limited to in-frame clones, with some not included. The sample shows roughly 60,000 clones, 75% to 80% of them seen only once. V and J are TRBV29-1 and TRBJ2-1; D remains ambiguous. This clonotype was sampled from a female donor in good health and CMV-seronegative. What was sequenced was PBMCs. The CDR3 bases are TGCAGCGTTGAGTCGGAGACTTCCCCCGGCAATGAGCAGTTCTTC. Translation: CSVESETSPGNEQFF.